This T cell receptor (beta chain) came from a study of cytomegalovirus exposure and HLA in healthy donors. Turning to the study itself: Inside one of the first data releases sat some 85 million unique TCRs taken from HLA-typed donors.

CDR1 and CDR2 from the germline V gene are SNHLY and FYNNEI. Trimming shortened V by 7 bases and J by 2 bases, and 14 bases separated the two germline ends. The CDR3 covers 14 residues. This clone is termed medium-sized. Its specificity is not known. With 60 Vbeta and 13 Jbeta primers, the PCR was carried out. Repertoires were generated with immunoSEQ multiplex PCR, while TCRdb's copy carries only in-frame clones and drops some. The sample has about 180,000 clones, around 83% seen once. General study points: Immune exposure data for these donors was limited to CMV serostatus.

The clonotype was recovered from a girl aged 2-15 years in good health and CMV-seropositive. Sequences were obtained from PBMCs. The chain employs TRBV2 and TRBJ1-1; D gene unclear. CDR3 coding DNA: TGTGCCAGCAAAGGACTAACACCCAACACTGAAGCTTTCTTT. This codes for CASKGLTPNTEAFF.